This entry describes one T cell receptor (beta chain). The CDR3 has 14 amino acids. Germline V gene sequence: CDR1 SGDLS, CDR2 YYNGEE. V shed 3 bases and J shed 4 bases, with 8 bases lying between them. These data come from a study of blood T cell repertoires in COVID-19. Study-level background: From the United States, Italy and Spain came samples of acute and convalescent COVID-19. The analysed material was cDNA or gDNA that came from T cells, B-cell-depleted T cells, or PBMCs.

Per the authors' pipeline: For nucleated cells, counts were estimated from reference gene primer amplification. Repertoires were generated with immunoSEQ multiplex PCR, while TCRdb's copy carries only in-frame clones and drops some. That table supplies the V and J calls and clone size; D and trimming were determined from the DNA. The data show about 240,000 clones, 85% to 90% seen once. This receptor was identified in a woman between 40 and 55 years old who had recovered from COVID-19. Source material: peripheral blood. J is TRBJ2-6 and V is TRBV9, with TRBD2 as a possible D gene (6 bases). CDR3 in DNA: TGTGCCAGCAGCGGGAGCGGGGGGGCCAACGTCCTGACTTTC. Translated: CASSGSGGANVLTF. The whole variable domain, filled in from reference TRBV9 and TRBJ2-6, reads DSGVTQTPKHLITATGQRVTLRCSPRSGDLSVYWYQQSLDQGLQFLIQYYNGEERAKGNILERFSAQQFPDLHSELNLSSLELGDSALYFCASSGSGGANVLTFGAGSRLTVL.